The TCR beta chain under discussion was sequenced for a study of blood T cell repertoires in COVID-19. Per the authors' pipeline: Nucleated cell number was recorded as an estimate derived from reference gene primer amplification. Produced via immunoSEQ multiplex PCR; TCRdb's table is partial and in-frame only. That table furnishes V, J and clone size, whereas the DNA furnished D and trimming. Of 200,000 to 250,000 clones listed, roughly 82% are singletons. The TCR was taken from an elderly woman with active or convalescent COVID-19. Sequencing was carried out using peripheral blood.

The CDR3 bases are TGTGCCAGTAGTGGACATGGAGCGGGGGTCGGAGAGACCCAGTACTTC. Translation gives CASSGHGAGVGETQYF. This sequence joins TRBV19 and TRBJ2-5, with TRBD2 matching over 8 bases. V lost 5 bases to trimming and J lost 4 bases; unmatched junction nucleotides: 12. The germline V gene encodes CDR1 LNHDA and CDR2 SQIVND (reference sequence). This CDR3 is built from 16 residues.